This T cell receptor (beta chain) derives from a study of cytomegalovirus exposure and HLA in healthy donors. Unmatched junction bases numbered 19, after V lost 10 bases and J lost 0 bases. Germline V gives CDR1 SNHLY, CDR2 FYNNEI. There are 18 residues in the CDR3. In the PCR, 60 Vbeta and 13 Jbeta primers were used. Assay: immunoSEQ multiplex PCR; the TCRdb copy retains only in-frame clones and omits some. The sample consists of 200,000 to 250,000 clones, approximately 81% of them appearing once. This clonotype was sampled from a man aged 25-45 years in good health and CMV-seronegative. Sequenced: PBMCs. This sequence joins TRBV2 and TRBJ2-3; the match to TRBD2 covers 7 bases. The CDR3 loop is CATPTSWVAGVSTDTQYF. In nucleotides, the CDR3 is TGTGCCACCCCCACCTCATGGGTAGCGGGTGTTAGCACAGATACGCAGTATTTT.